This TCR beta chain was sequenced during a study of blood T cell repertoires in COVID-19. Between the trimmed V and J ends, which lost 1 base and 2 bases, there was a span of 12 bases. The germline V gene encodes CDR1 SEHNR and CDR2 FQNEAQ (reference sequence). This CDR3 spans 15 amino acids. Generated by immunoSEQ multiplex PCR, the TCRdb table keeps only in-frame clones and is missing some. The sample holds some 70,000 clones, 75% to 95% seen once. The specimen sequenced was peripheral blood. This chain links TRBV7-9 with TRBJ2-7; D may be TRBD2 (6 bases). The TCR sequence derives from a man between 40 and 49 years old with COVID-19, enrolled during active disease. The CDR3 reads CASSLGGGGTYEQYF. CDR3 coding DNA: TGTGCCAGCAGCTTAGGAGGTGGAGGGACCTACGAGCAGTACTTC. Full variable domain (outside the CDR3, taken from reference TRBV7-9 and TRBJ2-7): DTGVSQNPRHKITKRGQNVTFRCDPISEHNRLYWYRQTLGQGPEFLTYFQNEAQLEKSRLLSDRFSAERPKGSFSTLEIQRTEQGDSAMYLCASSLGGGGTYEQYFGPGTRLTVT.